The clone carrying this T cell receptor (beta chain) was seen only once. The CDR3 totals 17 residues. V dropped 4 bases and J dropped 0 bases, with 16 bases sitting between them. CDR1 is SGHAT, CDR2 FQNNGV, per germline. The data were taken from a study of PD-L1 blockade in urothelial cancer. Libraries were prepared by immunoSEQ multiplex PCR; TCRdb keeps only in-frame clonotypes and omits some of them. Among tens of thousands of clones listed, approximately 86% were seen once. The sample was PBMCs, taken around atezolizumab (anti-PD-L1) treatment. This TCR was recovered from a man aged 50 to 60 with urothelial cancer. This chain joins TRBV11-2 and TRBJ1-3, with D uncertain. CDR3 DNA sequence: TGTGCCAGCAGCTCCACTTCCGGGATTAGCTCTGGAAACACCATATATTTT. Amino acid sequence: CASSSTSGISSGNTIYF.